Detailed here is one T cell receptor (beta chain). This record belongs to a study of monozygotic twins with inflammatory bowel disease. Every donor provided one blood sample measuring less than 3 ml. The germline V gene encodes CDR1 MNHNS and CDR2 SASEGT. This CDR3 is built from 15 residues. UMIs that included a 6-nucleotide sample barcode were added by template switching, which took place during cDNA synthesis. TCRdb re-called the 5' RACE reads, yielding one record per CDR3 amino acid sequence without DNA. The sample features over 100,000 distinct CDR3 sequences, with over 10% in its top ten. The V call is TRBV6-1, the J call TRBJ2-5; TCRdb proposes TRBD2, but this gene call is untestable without DNA. This receptor was taken from a human donor with ulcerative colitis or Crohn's disease, or a healthy co-twin of an affected twin (not recorded which). The sample consisted of blood. CDR3 amino acids: CASSKTSGGAETQYF.